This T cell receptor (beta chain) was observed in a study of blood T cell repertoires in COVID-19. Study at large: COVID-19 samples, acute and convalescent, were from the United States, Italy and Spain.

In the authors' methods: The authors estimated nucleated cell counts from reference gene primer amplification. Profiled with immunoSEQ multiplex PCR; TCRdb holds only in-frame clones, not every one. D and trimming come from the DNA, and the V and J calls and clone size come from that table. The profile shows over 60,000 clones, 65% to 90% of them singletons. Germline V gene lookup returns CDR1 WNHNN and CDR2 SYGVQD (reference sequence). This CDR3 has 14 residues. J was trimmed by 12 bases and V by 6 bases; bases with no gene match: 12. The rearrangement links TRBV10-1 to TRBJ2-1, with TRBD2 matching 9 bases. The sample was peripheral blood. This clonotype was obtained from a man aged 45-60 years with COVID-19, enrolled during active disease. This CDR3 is CASSKQASGIGQFF. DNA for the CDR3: TGCGCCAGCAGCAAACAAGCTAGCGGGATCGGGCAGTTCTTC.